This TCR beta chain was identified during a study of shared clonotypes between healthy human individuals. This CDR3 has 15 residues. The V gene's germline CDR1 is SGDLS and CDR2 YYNGEE. Trimming left V 0 bases short and J 2 bases short, with 11 bases between. Generated by immunoSEQ multiplex PCR, the TCRdb table keeps only in-frame clones and is missing some. The data hold 450,000 to 500,000 clones, with about 80% observed a single time. The V call is TRBV9, the J call TRBJ2-5, with TRBD1 as a possible D gene (5 bases). The material sequenced was PBMCs. The clonotype was recovered from a woman between 35 and 50 years old in good health. Some clones in this sample may be carry-over from other donors' samples. The CDR3 protein is CASSVGLGRQETQYF. The CDR3, as DNA: TGTGCCAGCAGCGTAGGACTGGGGCGGCAAGAGACCCAGTACTTC.